This TCR beta chain is drawn from a study of T cell responses to AZD1222 COVID-19 vaccine. As concerns this clone: The antigen remains unidentified.

The CDR3 extends over 15 amino acids. V was pared by 5 bases and J by 5 bases, with 8 bases of the junction left unmatched. The germline V gene encodes CDR1 MNHEY and CDR2 SMNVEV (reference sequence). Study-wide results and limits: Most donors were white British and more were female, and clonal diversity was possibly underestimated.

TCRdb keeps only in-frame clones here, not all; method: immunoSEQ multiplex PCR. This table holds about 150,000 clones, around nine tenths found once. This clonotype was obtained from an adult in good health. Sequencing was performed on peripheral blood, taken on day 0 of AZD1222 vaccination. The chain employs TRBV27 and TRBJ1-2; 10 bases are shared with TRBD1. CDR3 DNA: TGTGCCAGCAGTCCCAGACAGGGGGCTCGGTATGGCTACACCTTC. Protein product: CASSPRQGARYGYTF.